This entry features one T cell receptor beta chain sequence. This record belongs to a study of blood T cell repertoires in COVID-19. Study overall: Acute and convalescent COVID-19 samples came from the United States, Italy and Spain. T cells, B-cell-depleted T cells, or PBMCs provided the cDNA or gDNA that served as material.

Original analysis: How many nucleated cells were present was estimated from reference gene primer amplification. Using immunoSEQ multiplex PCR, the repertoire was profiled, and TCRdb retains in-frame clones only, with some absent. D and trimming were read from the DNA, whereas the V and J calls and clone size are those reported in that table. The sample comprises roughly 250,000 clones, over 75% of which are singletons, and 0.87% rests with the top ten. Material: peripheral blood. This receptor was obtained from a human donor with COVID-19, enrolled during active disease. The donor label of this sample is uncertain.

CDR3 DNA sequence: TGCGCCAGCAGCCAATCAGGGACAGGGGTGGGGGAGACCCAGTACTTC. Translated, it gives CASSQSGTGVGETQYF. The chain joins TRBV4-1 to TRBJ2-5; 10 bases align to TRBD1. V lost 2 bases and J lost 5; bases outside the gene matches: 8. CDR3 size: 16 residues. The germline CDR1 and CDR2 sequences are MGHRA and YSYEKL.